These 3 T cell receptor beta chains came from one sample sequenced in a study of shared clonotypes between healthy human individuals. Sequencing used immunoSEQ multiplex PCR; TCRdb keeps in-frame clones, though not all of them. The sample has around 600,000 clones, nearly 98% seen once. Positively selected for CCR7, the CD45RO-negative cells used as naive CD8 cells excluded terminally differentiated effector memory CD45RA+ cells. Sequenced input: naive CD8+ T cells sorted from blood. The receptors come from a man aged 25-45 years in good health.

V usage is TRBV11-3 and J usage is TRBJ2-7; the match to TRBD2 covers 9 bases. CDR3 length: 18 amino acids. The V segment lost 3 bases and the J segment 6 bases; nucleotides outside the gene matches: 18. The germline CDR1 and CDR2 sequences are SGHNT and YENEEA. CDR3 DNA: TGTGCCAGCAGCTTCCCCGGCGGGAGGGGGTCTTTCCCTCTCGAGCAGTACTTC. Its translation: CASSFPGGRGSFPLEQYF.

This clone has a single count. The rearrangement joins TRBV29-1 to TRBJ2-1, with 7 bases identical to TRBD2. The CDR3 spans 15 residues. Germline V gene data show CDR1 as SQVTM and CDR2 as ANQGSEA. The trim removed 6 bases at V and 1 base at J, leaving 9 bases unmatched. DNA for the CDR3: TGCAGCGTGACCTCATCCGGGAGGTCCTACAATGAGCAGTTCTTC. Amino acid sequence: CSVTSSGRSYNEQFF.

The V call is TRBV6-5, the J call TRBJ1-5; possibly TRBD1 for D (5 bases). This CDR3 has 13 amino acids. CDR1 and CDR2 (germline): MNHEY, SVGAGI. Trimming took off 5 bases at V and 5 bases at J, with 10 bases between the two ends. CDR3 residues: CASSGTGDQPQHF. Here the CDR3 DNA reads TGTGCCAGCAGTGGGACGGGAGATCAGCCCCAGCATTTT.